Presented here are 30 T cell receptor beta chains from one specimen sequenced in a study of blood T cell repertoires in COVID-19. Method: immunoSEQ multiplex PCR; TCRdb's copy keeps in-frame clones and lacks some. The data contain about 250,000 clones, about 88% of them seen just once; the ten biggest clones take up 2.1%. The source material was peripheral blood. The origin of the receptors is a woman between 35 and 50 years old who had recovered from COVID-19.

The chain carries TRBV24-1 and TRBJ2-7; TRBD1 might be the D (5 bases). The germline gives CDR1 KGHDR, CDR2 SFDVKD. The CDR3 is made up of 12 amino acids. V lost 7 bases and J 5 bases, leaving 11 bases between the germline ends. DNA of the CDR3: TGTGCCACCAGAGGGGTAGGCGACGAGCAGTACTTC. Translation gives CATRGVGDEQYF.

V and J are TRBV20-1 and TRBJ2-1; no clear D gene. Per germline, CDR1 DFQATT and CDR2 SNEGSKA (reference sequence). CDR3 length equals 11 residues. Trimming took off 0 bases at V and 12 bases at J, with 9 bases between the two ends. The DNA for the CDR3 is TGCAGTGCTAGAGATGGAGTGGGGCAGTTCTTC. It translates to CSARDGVGQFF.

The chain's CDR3 is CASSSTTGRNYGYTF. In DNA, the CDR3 is TGTGCCAGCAGTTCCACGACAGGGAGAAACTATGGCTACACCTTC. This rearrangement joins TRBV6-5 to TRBJ1-2; 7 nucleotides match TRBD1. The CDR3 extends over 15 amino acids. The germline V gene encodes CDR1 MNHEY and CDR2 SVGAGI. Trimming at V came to 4 bases and at J to 2 bases, leaving 7 bases not matched to a gene.

The V and J genes are TRBV7-9 and TRBJ2-6; D is perhaps TRBD1 (7 bases). V was cut by 4 bases and J by 4 bases, with 23 bases left in between. The CDR3 consists of 19 residues. The V gene's germline CDR1 is SEHNR and CDR2 FQNEAQ (reference sequence). In DNA form, the CDR3 reads TGTGCCAGCAGCTGGGTAGGGGTTTCAGGGGGGTCAGGGGCCAACGTCCTGACTTTC. This translates into CASSWVGVSGGSGANVLTF. Based on the CDR3 plus reference TRBV7-9 and TRBJ2-6, the full variable domain is DTGVSQNPRHKITKRGQNVTFRCDPISEHNRLYWYRQTLGQGPEFLTYFQNEAQLEKSRLLSDRFSAERPKGSFSTLEIQRTEQGDSAMYLCASSWVGVSGGSGANVLTFGAGSRLTVL.

The CDR3 nucleotides are TGTGCCAGCAGTCCCCTACTAGCGGCCAAATCTGGGCAAATAGATACGCAGTATTTT. It yields the protein CASSPLLAAKSGQIDTQYF. The chain is built from TRBV28 and TRBJ2-3, with 8 bases identical to TRBD2. The germline CDR1 and CDR2 sequences are MDHEN and SYDVKM. This CDR3 is 19 amino acids long. J gave up 5 bases and V 5 bases, and 21 bases lay outside the gene matches.

This clone has just one count. CDR3 DNA: TGTGCCAGCAGCACCTCAGGGGATAGCAATCAGCCCCAGCATTTT. Residues: CASSTSGDSNQPQHF. This chain uses TRBV9 with TRBJ1-5; weak D call: TRBD1 (6 bases). Trimming took 4 bases from V and 0 from J, leaving 11 bases between them. Germline assignment: CDR1 SGDLS and CDR2 YYNGEE. This CDR3 is built from 15 residues.

This sequence joins TRBV5-6 and TRBJ2-1; D might be TRBD2 (5 bases). V was shortened by 2 bases and J by 6 bases, with 15 bases between the two germline ends. Per germline, CDR1 SGHDT and CDR2 YYEEEE. CDR3 length: 15 residues. The CDR3 sequence is CASSLLRSGINEQFF. CDR3 DNA: TGTGCCAGCAGCTTATTGCGATCGGGGATCAATGAGCAGTTCTTC.

This clone is a singleton in its sample. The CDR3 region is CASSDRLAGGRRDTQYF. The CDR3 DNA reads as TGTGCCAGCAGCGACCGACTAGCGGGAGGGCGGAGAGATACGCAGTATTTT. The chain combines TRBV7-2 with TRBJ2-3, with 14 bases aligning to TRBD2. The length of the CDR3 is 17 residues. Germline V gene lookup returns CDR1 SGHTA and CDR2 FQGNSA. The ends lost 5 bases at V and 5 bases at J; junction bases unmatched: 9.

This rearrangement joins TRBV28 to TRBJ2-7; the D gene is possibly TRBD1 (5 bases). V was clipped by 1 base and J by 2 bases, with 9 bases between them. Germline V lookup: CDR1 MDHEN, CDR2 SYDVKM. The CDR3 covers 14 residues. This chain's CDR3 is CASSLLDTAYEQYF. The CDR3 DNA sequence: TGTGCCAGCAGTTTATTGGACACAGCCTACGAGCAGTACTTC.

In its sample, this clone was seen once. The chain joins TRBV7-6 to TRBJ1-5, with 10 bases fitting TRBD1. Germline CDR1 and CDR2: SGHVS and FNYEAQ. The CDR3 has 15 residues. V was clipped by 1 base and J by 6 bases; unmatched bases: 3. The DNA of the CDR3 is TGTGCCAGCAGCTTAGGACAGGGGGCAGTTCAGCCCCAGCATTTT. As protein: CASSLGQGAVQPQHF.

This chain joins TRBV7-9 and TRBJ2-1; 10 bases are shared with TRBD2. This CDR3 contains 17 residues. Germline V CDR1 and CDR2: SEHNR, FQNEAQ (reference sequence). Trimming took 1 base from V and 6 from J; bases not matched to a gene: 9. The CDR3 bases are TGTGCCAGCAGCTTAGAGATAGCGGGAGGCCCTGGCAATGAGCAGTTCTTC. Protein product: CASSLEIAGGPGNEQFF.

This clone was observed a single time. This sequence joins TRBV9 and TRBJ1-2; D remains ambiguous. This CDR3 has 15 amino acids. CDR1 SGDLS and CDR2 YYNGEE come from the germline V gene. Trimming stripped 0 bases from V and 1 base from J, with 10 bases between. The CDR3 protein is CASSVVAGLNYGYTF. CDR3 coding DNA: TGTGCCAGCAGCGTAGTGGCGGGCCTTAACTATGGCTACACCTTC.

The chain couples TRBV5-5 to TRBJ1-2; 8 bases match TRBD1. The germline V gene has CDR1 SGHKS and CDR2 YYEKEE (reference sequence). The V and J ends lost 5 bases and 4 bases, in that order; junction bases with no gene match: 7. The CDR3 is made up of 14 amino acids. CDR3 sequence (DNA): TGTGCCAGCAGTCAGGACAGGGTTCCCTATGGCTACACCTTC. It encodes CASSQDRVPYGYTF.

The chain recombines TRBV3-1 (or the pseudogene TRBV3-2) with TRBJ2-7; 9 bases map to TRBD1. CDR1 is LGHDT, CDR2 YNNKEL, per germline (reference sequence). This CDR3 contains 15 residues. V gave up 1 base and J gave up 4 bases; unmatched junction bases: 5. The chain's CDR3 is CASSQGTGGRYEQYF. For the CDR3, the DNA is TGTGCCAGCAGCCAAGGCACAGGGGGCAGGTACGAGCAGTACTTC.

Only one count was recorded for this clone. The chain couples TRBV19 to TRBJ2-7; D gene uncertain. The length of the CDR3 is 15 residues. Germline V gives CDR1 LNHDA, CDR2 SQIVND (reference sequence). V gave up 5 bases and J gave up 0 bases, with 14 bases separating them. CDR3 amino acids: CASSETKHFSYEQYF. Here the CDR3 DNA reads TGTGCCAGTAGTGAGACAAAGCACTTCTCCTACGAGCAGTACTTC.

The rearrangement links TRBV14 to TRBJ2-1; no firm D call. In germline, CDR1 is SGHDN, CDR2 FVKESK. The CDR3 length is 12 residues. Trimming stripped 4 bases from V and 4 bases from J, with 5 bases between. The chain's CDR3 is CASSPSYNEQFF. CDR3 DNA: TGTGCCAGCAGCCCTAGTTACAATGAGCAGTTCTTC.

The chain uses TRBV4-2 and TRBJ2-1; 12 bases fit TRBD1. CDR3 length equals 16 residues. Germline V gene lookup returns CDR1 LGHNA and CDR2 YNFKEQ. V dropped 1 base and J dropped 7; count of bases not matched to a gene: 5. CDR3 region: CASSQVGTGGLNEQFF. As DNA, the CDR3 is TGTGCCAGCAGCCAAGTGGGGACAGGGGGCTTGAATGAGCAGTTCTTC.

The V call is TRBV7-2, the J call TRBJ1-2; D uncertain. From germline, CDR1 is SGHTA and CDR2 FQGNSA. V was cut by 0 bases and J by 4 bases, with 12 bases left in between. CDR3 length equals 15 residues. The CDR3 DNA is TGTGCCAGCAGCTTAGCCACGGGAGTCCCCTATGGCTACACCTTC. Its translation: CASSLATGVPYGYTF.

V is TRBV19 and J is TRBJ1-1; D is unclear. CDR3 length: 14 residues. Germline V CDR1 and CDR2: LNHDA, SQIVND (reference sequence). V lost 1 base and J 4 bases, leaving 10 bases between the germline ends. The CDR3 reads CASSIVGGSTEAFF. For the CDR3, the DNA is TGTGCCAGTAGTATAGTGGGAGGGAGCACTGAAGCTTTCTTT.

The chain recombines TRBV30 with TRBJ1-5; tentatively, D is TRBD1 (5 bases). The CDR3 is 13 residues long. Germline-derived CDR1 and CDR2 are GTSNPN and SVGIG (reference sequence). The V end was cut by 5 bases, the J end by 4 bases, with 12 bases between. The CDR3 sequence: CAWDSALNQPQHF. CDR3 DNA sequence: TGTGCCTGGGACAGCGCACTAAATCAGCCCCAGCATTTT.

The V and J genes are TRBV3-1 (or the pseudogene TRBV3-2) and TRBJ2-6; D uncertain. Between the trimmed V and J ends, which lost 1 base and 0 bases, there was a span of 7 bases. The germline CDR1 and CDR2 sequences are LGHDT and YNNKEL (reference sequence). This CDR3 has 16 amino acids. The CDR3 region is CASSQVLYSGANVLTF. DNA of the CDR3: TGTGCCAGCAGCCAAGTATTATACTCTGGGGCCAACGTCCTGACTTTC.

The chain is built from TRBV3-1 (or the pseudogene TRBV3-2) and TRBJ2-2; D is uncertain. Trimming pared 1 base from V and 0 bases from J, leaving 15 bases between. Per the germline V gene, CDR1 is LGHDT and CDR2 is YNNKEL (reference sequence). The CDR3 consists of 18 residues. The CDR3: CASSQGLPSPTNTGELFF. The CDR3 coding sequence is TGTGCCAGCAGCCAAGGACTGCCCAGTCCTACGAACACCGGGGAGCTGTTTTTT.

The chain links TRBV23-1 to TRBJ2-1; 13 bases match TRBD2. TRBV23-1 is reported as an ORF; its role is uncertain. V lost 3 bases to trimming and J lost 7 bases; unmatched junction nucleotides: 27. The CDR3 is 23 amino acids. CDR3 bases: TGCGCCAGCAGTCACCTACTAGCGGGAGGGCCCACTGGAGTCCTAAGGCGGTCTAATGAGCAGTTCTTC. It codes for CASSHLLAGGPTGVLRRSNEQFF.

The chain employs TRBV27 and TRBJ1-5; 8 nucleotides agree with TRBD1. V dropped 5 bases and J dropped 5; count of bases not matched to a gene: 5. Germline V gives CDR1 MNHEY, CDR2 SMNVEV (reference sequence). The CDR3 is made up of 14 amino acids. As DNA, the CDR3 is TGTGCCAGCAGTCCTCAGGGGGCTTATCAGCCCCAGCATTTT. It is translated as CASSPQGAYQPQHF.

The rearrangement joins TRBV28 to TRBJ1-1; D not resolved. V dropped 5 bases and J dropped 2 bases, with 6 bases sitting between them. The length of the CDR3 is 12 residues. From germline, CDR1 is MDHEN and CDR2 SYDVKM. CDR3 DNA: TGTGCCAGCAGTAGCATCAACACTGAAGCTTTCTTT. This gives the protein CASSSINTEAFF.

V gene TRBV4-2 combines with J gene TRBJ2-1, with D possibly matching TRBD2 (5 bases). Germline-derived CDR1 and CDR2 are LGHNA and YNFKEQ. V lost 4 bases and J lost 0, with 16 bases in between. The CDR3 totals 17 residues. The CDR3 is CASSLELVPSSYNEQFF. The CDR3 bases are TGTGCCAGCAGCCTTGAACTAGTCCCTAGCTCCTACAATGAGCAGTTCTTC.

The chain recombines TRBV29-1 with TRBJ2-7; 9 nucleotides match TRBD1. The CDR3 extends over 14 amino acids. Germline trimming cut 4 bases from V and 4 bases from J; bases unmatched to any gene: 8. Germline V gene lookup returns CDR1 SQVTM and CDR2 ANQGSEA. CDR3 DNA sequence: TGCAGCGTTGTTCTGGGGACAGGGACGTACGAGCAGTACTTC. Protein sequence: CSVVLGTGTYEQYF.

The chain carries TRBV6-5 and TRBJ1-3; maybe TRBD1 (5 bases). The CDR3 has 13 residues. Germline loops: CDR1 MNHEY, CDR2 SVGAGI. V was trimmed by 6 bases and J by 7 bases, leaving 13 bases between them. The CDR3 DNA reads TGTGCCAGCAGAAAACCCGGGGGGAACACCATATATTTT. Protein product: CASRKPGGNTIYF.

Regarding this clone: Other DNA sequences within the sample encode an identical CDR3. The rearrangement uses TRBV3-1 (or the pseudogene TRBV3-2) and TRBJ2-7, with a possible D match to TRBD1 (6 bases). Per germline, CDR1 LGHDT and CDR2 YNNKEL (reference sequence). Trimming stripped 3 bases from V and 2 bases from J, with 8 bases between. The CDR3 length is 13 residues. CDR3 sequence (DNA): TGTGCCAGCAGCCACAGGGGTCCCTACGAGCAGTACTTC. This gives the protein CASSHRGPYEQYF.

The gene calls are TRBV7-2 and TRBJ1-6; D is possibly TRBD1 (5 bases). The germline CDR1 and CDR2 sequences are SGHTA and FQGNSA. CDR3 size: 12 residues. V lost 4 bases, J lost 12 bases, and 10 bases lay in between. CDR3 in amino acids: CASSSRRGPLHF. In DNA form, the CDR3 reads TGTGCCAGCAGCTCTCGTAGGGGACCCCTCCACTTT.